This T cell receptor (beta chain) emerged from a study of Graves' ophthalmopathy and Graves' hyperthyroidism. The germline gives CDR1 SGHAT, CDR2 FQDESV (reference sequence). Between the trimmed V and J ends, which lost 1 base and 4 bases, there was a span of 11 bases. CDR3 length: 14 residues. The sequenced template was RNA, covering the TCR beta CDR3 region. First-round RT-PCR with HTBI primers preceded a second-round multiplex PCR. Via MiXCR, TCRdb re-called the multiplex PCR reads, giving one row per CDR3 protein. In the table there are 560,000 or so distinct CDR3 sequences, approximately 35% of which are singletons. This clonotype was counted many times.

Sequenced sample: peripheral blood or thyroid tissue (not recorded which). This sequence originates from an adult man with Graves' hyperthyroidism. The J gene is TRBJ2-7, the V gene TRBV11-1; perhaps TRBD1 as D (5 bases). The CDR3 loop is CASSLDRNDYEQYF. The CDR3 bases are TGTGCCAGCAGCTTAGACAGGAATGATTACGAGCAGTACTTC. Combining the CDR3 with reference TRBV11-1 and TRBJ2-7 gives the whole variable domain EAEVAQSPRYKITEKSQAVAFWCDPISGHATLYWYRQILGQGPELLVQFQDESVVDDSQLPKDRFSAERLKGVDSTLKIQPAELGDSAMYLCASSLDRNDYEQYFGPGTRLTVT.